This entry is about one T cell receptor (beta chain). The specificity of this receptor is unknown. No base quality values were provided; no much bigger clone lies one nucleotide off. The data belong to a study of CD8 T cells in Susac syndrome (dated by TCRdb to the late 2010s). About the investigation overall: Among the sequenced Susac syndrome patients, six had clinically active disease and roughly eight were in clinical remission. At blood withdrawal, Susac syndrome patients were therapy-naive, treated with corticosteroids (with IVIg additionally given to some), or treated with IVIg alone. Whether CD8+ T cell activation and differentiation in Susac syndrome was antigen driven was tested using repertoire sequencing. The study compared CD8+ T cell repertoire clonality among about a dozen healthy donors, roughly 14 Susac syndrome patients and 15 multiple sclerosis patients.

Peripheral blood CD8+ and CD4+ T cells from healthy donors, Susac syndrome patients and multiple sclerosis patients were profiled using high-throughput TCR beta sequencing. Susac syndrome patients met recently defined diagnostic criteria for definite or probable disease. CD8+ TEMRA cells were enriched by FACS, while bulk CD8+ and CD4+ T cells were purified by magnetic negative isolation. Blood was collected in EDTA tubes and processed within 24 hours, with PBMCs isolated through density gradient centrifugation. PBMCs destined for TCR sequencing were cryopreserved in liquid nitrogen and later thawed in a 37 °C water bath. The sorted or isolated CD4+, CD8+ and CD8+ TEMRA cells had a purity of 90% or higher. RNA was extracted with the RNeasy kit and 0.5 to 1 ug was reverse transcribed using random hexamers. TCR beta CDR3 regions were amplified with the immunoSEQ multiplex PCR assay covering 54 Vbeta and 13 Jbeta segments. PCR amplification bias was corrected by using a synthetic template baseline for primer optimization and computational correction. In the source study's methods: Reads were assigned to V, D and J genes according to IMGT and analyzed in immunoSEQ Analyzer, with only productive sequences retained. Clonality was calculated as one minus the Shannon entropy normalized by log2 of the number of productive unique sequences. For each patient and control, public and private clones were evaluated within the 100 most prevalent clones. Clones were defined as Susac-specific if absent from the healthy and MS cohorts, from under 1,200 published viral clones and from other ImmuneACCESS disease sequences. Clones were called with MiXCR by TCRdb after fastp trimmed the public reads at Q25, and only in-frame beta chains were retained. For every CDR3 protein sequence, its rows merge into one entry that carries the most common genes and DNA. The V and J calls reflect TCRdb's pipeline rather than the authors' work. Present in this sample are about 190,000 distinct CDR3 sequences, around 95% of which were seen just once. The top ten clonotypes cover 0.15% to 0.2% of the sample.

The CDR3 holds 13 amino acids from the cysteine to the phenylalanine. CDR3 DNA only is kept here, 39 bases in frame from base 1. V gives up 3 bases and J gives up 1 base, and the segment between their germline ends measures 10 bases. CDR1 and CDR2 are read off the germline V gene (reference sequence) as DFQATT and SNEGSKA. Broad study findings and their caveats: Over 15 and five Susac-specific public clones were found in the total CD8+ and CD8+ TEMRA repertoires, respectively. CD8+ repertoires in Susac syndrome showed clonal expansion, which was highest in CD8+ TEMRA cells and was greater in clinically active patients than in remitting patients. The TCR sequencing and HLA analysis was acknowledged to have included a relatively small number of individuals.

The chain uses TRBV20-1 and TRBJ2-7; the D gene assignment is ambiguous. What was sequenced was CD8+ T cells from PBMCs. The TCR was taken from a human donor with Susac syndrome. The DNA sequence follows: TGCAGTGCTAGGAGGACGGCTTCCTACGAGCAGTACTTC. Its protein product is CSARRTASYEQYF.